This T cell receptor beta chain appears in the sequencing data of a study of blood T cell repertoires in COVID-19. Across the study: Sites across the United States, Italy and Spain contributed samples from acute and convalescent COVID-19.

V shed 7 bases and J shed 2 bases, with 14 bases lying between them. The CDR3 contains 14 residues. Germline V gene lookup returns CDR1 MNHNY and CDR2 SVGAGI (reference sequence). Authors' analysis steps: By means of reference gene primer amplification, nucleated cell counts were estimated. The protocol was immunoSEQ multiplex PCR, while the TCRdb copy is restricted to in-frame clones and leaves out a portion. V and J calls and clone size are as listed in that table; D and trimming were resolved from the DNA. There are 100,000 or so clones in the sample; 85% to 90% occur only once, and 10% to 15% lies in the top ten.

Sequencing used peripheral blood. The origin of this receptor is a woman between 55 and 75 years old in a cohort sampled during active or convalescent COVID-19. The chain uses TRBV6-6 and TRBJ1-2; D unresolved. The CDR3 DNA follows: TGTGCCAGCATCGGGGTCGGGGAGAACTATGGCTACACCTTC. Amino acid sequence: CASIGVGENYGYTF.